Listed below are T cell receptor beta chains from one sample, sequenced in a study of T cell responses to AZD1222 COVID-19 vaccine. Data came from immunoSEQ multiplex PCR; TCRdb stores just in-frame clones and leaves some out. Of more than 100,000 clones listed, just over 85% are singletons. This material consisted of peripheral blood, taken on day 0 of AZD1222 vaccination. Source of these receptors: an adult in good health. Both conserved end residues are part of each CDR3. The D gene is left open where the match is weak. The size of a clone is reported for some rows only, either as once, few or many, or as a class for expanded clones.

cdr3_aa: CASSTLDGGSREQYF
cdr3_nt: TGTGCCAGCAGTACCCTGGACGGGGGTTCGCGAGAGCAGTACTTC
v_call: TRBV28
clone_size: NA
j_call: TRBJ2-7
cdr3_length: 15
d_call: NA

cdr3_aa: CASSSLGTAGNIQYF
cdr3_nt: TGCGCCAGCAGCTCACTCGGGACAGCGGGAAACATTCAGTACTTC
v_call: TRBV5-1
clone_size: NA
j_call: TRBJ2-4
cdr3_length: 15
d_call: NA

cdr3_aa: CASSKGDRGTWNTEAFF
cdr3_nt: TGTGCCAGCAGCAAAGGAGACAGGGGGACATGGAACACTGAAGCTTTCTTT
v_call: TRBV21-1
clone_size: NA
j_call: TRBJ1-1
cdr3_length: 17
d_call: NA

cdr3_aa: CASSTVAGQGETQYF
cdr3_nt: TGTGCCAGCAGCACCGTAGCGGGACAGGGTGAGACCCAGTACTTC
v_call: TRBV3-1/TRBV3-2
clone_size: NA
j_call: TRBJ2-5
cdr3_length: 15
d_call: NA

cdr3_aa: CASWGWNTEAFF
cdr3_nt: TGTGCCAGCTGGGGGTGGAACACTGAAGCTTTCTTT
v_call: TRBV2
clone_size: few
j_call: TRBJ1-1
cdr3_length: 12
d_call: NA

cdr3_aa: CATQGATEQYF
cdr3_nt: TGTGCCACCCAGGGGGCTACCGAGCAGTACTTC
v_call: TRBV18
clone_size: NA
j_call: TRBJ2-7
cdr3_length: 11
d_call: TRBD1

cdr3_aa: CASSPLRAPGEQYF
cdr3_nt: TGTGCCAGCTCACCGCTTAGGGCTCCCGGAGAGCAGTACTTC
v_call: TRBV18
clone_size: NA
j_call: TRBJ2-7
cdr3_length: 14
d_call: NA

cdr3_aa: CASSLGTGGNDEQYF
cdr3_nt: TGTGCCAGCAGCTTAGGGACAGGGGGCAACGACGAGCAGTACTTC
v_call: TRBV11-3
clone_size: NA
j_call: TRBJ2-7
cdr3_length: 15
d_call: TRBD1

cdr3_aa: CASSPLVSGTSARDTQYF
cdr3_nt: TGCGCCAGCAGCCCCCTGGTTTCCGGGACTAGCGCGAGAGATACGCAGTATTTT
v_call: TRBV5-1
clone_size: few
j_call: TRBJ2-3
cdr3_length: 18
d_call: TRBD2

cdr3_aa: CASSPPVAGNIQYF
cdr3_nt: TGTGCCAGCTCACCACCGGTTGCGGGAAACATTCAGTACTTC
v_call: TRBV18
clone_size: NA
j_call: TRBJ2-4
cdr3_length: 14
d_call: NA

cdr3_aa: CASSNLGQATGELFF
cdr3_nt: TGTGCCAGCAGTAATCTCGGGCAGGCCACCGGGGAGCTGTTTTTT
v_call: TRBV7-6
clone_size: NA
j_call: TRBJ2-2
cdr3_length: 15
d_call: NA

cdr3_aa: CASSADFLTGELFF
cdr3_nt: TGTGCCAGCAGCGCGGACTTTCTCACCGGGGAGCTGTTTTTT
v_call: TRBV9
clone_size: NA
j_call: TRBJ2-2
cdr3_length: 14
d_call: NA

cdr3_aa: CASSQTPNGNQPQHF
cdr3_nt: TGCGCCAGCAGCCAAACTCCTAACGGTAATCAGCCCCAGCATTTT
v_call: TRBV4-1
clone_size: NA
j_call: TRBJ1-5
cdr3_length: 15
d_call: NA

cdr3_aa: CASSVGKSTDTQYF
cdr3_nt: TGTGCCAGCAGCGTAGGAAAAAGCACAGATACGCAGTATTTT
v_call: TRBV9
clone_size: NA
j_call: TRBJ2-3
cdr3_length: 14
d_call: NA

cdr3_aa: CASKGGGTVTDTQYF
cdr3_nt: TGCGCCAGCAAGGGGGGCGGGACGGTTACAGATACGCAGTATTTT
v_call: TRBV10-1
clone_size: NA
j_call: TRBJ2-3
cdr3_length: 15
d_call: NA

cdr3_aa: CASSTYAGTGNGYTF
cdr3_nt: TGTGCCAGCAGTACCTACGCCGGGACAGGGAATGGCTACACCTTC
v_call: TRBV6-5
clone_size: NA
j_call: TRBJ1-2
cdr3_length: 15
d_call: TRBD1

cdr3_aa: CASSTTGPLVQYF
cdr3_nt: TGTGCCAGCAGTACCACGGGACCGCTGGTGCAGTACTTC
v_call: TRBV28
clone_size: NA
j_call: TRBJ2-7
cdr3_length: 13
d_call: NA

cdr3_aa: CASSLDGTSADTQYF
cdr3_nt: TGTGCCAGCAGCTTGGACGGAACTAGCGCAGATACGCAGTATTTT
v_call: TRBV5-5
clone_size: NA
j_call: TRBJ2-3
cdr3_length: 15
d_call: TRBD2

cdr3_aa: CASSLKRTDYGYTF
cdr3_nt: TGTGCCAGCAGTTTAAAGAGGACAGACTATGGCTACACCTTC
v_call: TRBV27
clone_size: NA
j_call: TRBJ1-2
cdr3_length: 14
d_call: NA

cdr3_aa: CAISPDPAGYTGELFF
cdr3_nt: TGTGCCATCAGCCCGGACCCAGCGGGGTACACCGGGGAGCTGTTTTTT
v_call: TRBV10-3
clone_size: NA
j_call: TRBJ2-2
cdr3_length: 16
d_call: TRBD2

cdr3_aa: CASSLQGAPAPLHF
cdr3_nt: TGTGCCAGCAGTTTACAGGGCGCCCCGGCACCCCTCCACTTT
v_call: TRBV28
clone_size: NA
j_call: TRBJ1-6
cdr3_length: 14
d_call: NA

cdr3_aa: CASSAVGTGEYF
cdr3_nt: TGCGCCAGCAGCGCCGTCGGAACAGGGGAGTACTTC
v_call: TRBV5-1
clone_size: NA
j_call: TRBJ2-7
cdr3_length: 12
d_call: TRBD1

cdr3_aa: CASSLGGTADQETQYF
cdr3_nt: TGTGCCAGCAGCTTAGGAGGGACAGCGGACCAAGAGACCCAGTACTTC
v_call: TRBV11-3
clone_size: once
j_call: TRBJ2-5
cdr3_length: 16
d_call: TRBD1

cdr3_aa: CSAEGQGTDTQYF
cdr3_nt: TGCAGCGCCGAGGGACAGGGAACAGATACGCAGTATTTT
v_call: TRBV29-1
clone_size: NA
j_call: TRBJ2-3
cdr3_length: 13
d_call: TRBD1

cdr3_aa: CATSRRAGSYNEQFF
cdr3_nt: TGTGCCACCAGCAGGCGGGCCGGCTCCTACAATGAGCAGTTCTTC
v_call: TRBV15
clone_size: NA
j_call: TRBJ2-1
cdr3_length: 15
d_call: NA

cdr3_aa: CASSWTRYEQYF
cdr3_nt: TGTGCCAGCAGTTGGACTAGGTACGAGCAGTACTTC
v_call: TRBV12-3/TRBV12-4
clone_size: NA
j_call: TRBJ2-7
cdr3_length: 12
d_call: TRBD2

cdr3_aa: CASSVLGLAGGVATQYF
cdr3_nt: TGTGCCAGCAGCGTATTGGGACTAGCGGGGGGGGTCGCTACGCAGTATTTT
v_call: TRBV9
clone_size: once
j_call: TRBJ2-3
cdr3_length: 17
d_call: TRBD2

cdr3_aa: CASSPGQPNGYTF
cdr3_nt: TGTGCCAGCAGCCCTGGACAGCCCAATGGCTACACCTTC
v_call: TRBV7-2
clone_size: NA
j_call: TRBJ1-2
cdr3_length: 13
d_call: NA

cdr3_aa: CASSFSGTNTGELFF
cdr3_nt: TGTGCCAGCAGCTTTAGCGGGACGAACACCGGGGAGCTGTTTTTT
v_call: TRBV7-2
clone_size: NA
j_call: TRBJ2-2
cdr3_length: 15
d_call: TRBD2

cdr3_aa: CASSRGDRYEQYF
cdr3_nt: TGTGCCAGCAGCCGAGGAGATCGCTACGAGCAGTACTTC
v_call: TRBV5-6
clone_size: NA
j_call: TRBJ2-7
cdr3_length: 13
d_call: NA

cdr3_aa: CASSSRSTNGYTF
cdr3_nt: TGTGCCAGCAGTTCACGGTCTACCAATGGCTACACCTTC
v_call: TRBV2
clone_size: NA
j_call: TRBJ1-2
cdr3_length: 13
d_call: NA

cdr3_aa: CASSIWGGYEQYF
cdr3_nt: TGTGCCAGTAGTATTTGGGGTGGCTACGAGCAGTACTTC
v_call: TRBV19
clone_size: once
j_call: TRBJ2-7
cdr3_length: 13
d_call: NA

cdr3_aa: CSVEGTPSSTDTQYF
cdr3_nt: TGCAGCGTTGAGGGGACTCCTTCTAGCACAGATACGCAGTATTTT
v_call: TRBV29-1
clone_size: few
j_call: TRBJ2-3
cdr3_length: 15
d_call: NA

cdr3_aa: CASSFRQINTEAFF
cdr3_nt: TGTGCCAGCAGTTTCCGCCAGATTAACACTGAAGCTTTCTTT
v_call: TRBV28
clone_size: NA
j_call: TRBJ1-1
cdr3_length: 14
d_call: NA

cdr3_aa: CASSPPITDTQYF
cdr3_nt: TGTGCCAGCTCACCGCCTATCACAGATACGCAGTATTTT
v_call: TRBV18
clone_size: NA
j_call: TRBJ2-3
cdr3_length: 13
d_call: NA

cdr3_aa: CASSYSTGTGVGGYTF
cdr3_nt: TGTGCCAGCAGTTACTCGACCGGGACAGGGGTTGGCGGCTACACCTTC
v_call: TRBV6-5
clone_size: NA
j_call: TRBJ1-2
cdr3_length: 16
d_call: TRBD1

cdr3_aa: CASSLGEGGSTDTQYF
cdr3_nt: TGCGCCAGCAGCTTGGGTGAAGGGGGAAGCACAGATACGCAGTATTTT
v_call: TRBV5-1
clone_size: NA
j_call: TRBJ2-3
cdr3_length: 16
d_call: NA

cdr3_aa: CAISTGTGGNQPQHF
cdr3_nt: TGTGCCATCAGCACCGGGACAGGGGGCAATCAGCCCCAGCATTTT
v_call: TRBV10-3
clone_size: NA
j_call: TRBJ1-5
cdr3_length: 15
d_call: TRBD1

cdr3_aa: CATSPPRANTGELFF
cdr3_nt: TGTGCCACCAGCCCGCCCCGGGCTAACACCGGGGAGCTGTTTTTT
v_call: TRBV15
clone_size: NA
j_call: TRBJ2-2
cdr3_length: 15
d_call: NA

cdr3_aa: CAISEEQGSYGYTF
cdr3_nt: TGTGCCATCAGTGAGGAACAGGGCAGCTATGGCTACACCTTC
v_call: TRBV10-3
clone_size: NA
j_call: TRBJ1-2
cdr3_length: 14
d_call: NA

cdr3_aa: CASSTTGGSTEAFF
cdr3_nt: TGTGCCAGCAGTACGACAGGGGGTTCTACTGAAGCTTTCTTT
v_call: TRBV6-5
clone_size: NA
j_call: TRBJ1-1
cdr3_length: 14
d_call: TRBD1

cdr3_aa: CASSNLLGQGGAFF
cdr3_nt: TGTGCCAGCAGTAACCTACTTGGGCAGGGGGGTGCTTTCTTT
v_call: TRBV6-2/TRBV6-3
clone_size: NA
j_call: TRBJ1-1
cdr3_length: 14
d_call: TRBD1

cdr3_aa: CASSHSTSNEQYF
cdr3_nt: TGCGCCAGCAGCCATTCGACTAGCAACGAGCAGTACTTC
v_call: TRBV4-1
clone_size: NA
j_call: TRBJ2-7
cdr3_length: 13
d_call: TRBD2